This T cell receptor beta chain was observed in a study of T cells in narcolepsy. Looking at the study overall: Donors had narcolepsy type 1 or type 2, or were healthy controls.

With regard to this clone: The antigen is unknown.

This CDR3 contains 15 residues. V was pared by 4 bases and J by 6 bases, with 19 bases between. The germline CDR1 and CDR2 sequences are MDHEN and SYDVKM. Only in-frame clones appear in the TCRdb table, and some are missing; sequencing was by immunoSEQ multiplex PCR. The sample yields around 31,000 clones, 82% seen once. Findings of the study overall: Autoreactive clone sequences were missing from some blood memory CD4+ repertoires. Same-patient CSF and blood CD4+ T cell clonotypes included HCRT-specific and TRIB2-specific autoreactive ones. Healthy controls reportedly lacked the autoreactive clonotypes serially found in patients' blood.

The sample was CD45RA- memory CD4+ T cells from PBMCs. The chain joins TRBV28 to TRBJ2-7; possibly TRBD2 for D (6 bases). The sequence was collected from a human donor with narcolepsy. The CDR3 loop is CASSSGYKRGGEQYF. The CDR3, as DNA: TGTGCCAGCAGTTCTGGGTATAAAAGGGGAGGCGAGCAGTACTTC.